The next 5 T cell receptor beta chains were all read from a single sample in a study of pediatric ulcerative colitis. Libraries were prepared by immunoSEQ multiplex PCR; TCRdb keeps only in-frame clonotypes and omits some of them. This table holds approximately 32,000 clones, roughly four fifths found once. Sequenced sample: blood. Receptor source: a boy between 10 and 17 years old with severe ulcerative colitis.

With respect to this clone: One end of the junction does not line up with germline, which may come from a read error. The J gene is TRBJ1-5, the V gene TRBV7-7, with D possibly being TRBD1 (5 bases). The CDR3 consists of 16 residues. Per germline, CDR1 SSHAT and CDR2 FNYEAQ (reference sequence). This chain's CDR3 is CASSPGRTLNNQPQHF. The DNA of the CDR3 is TGTGCTAGCAGCCCAGGACGGACACTGAACAATCAGCCCCAGCATTTT.

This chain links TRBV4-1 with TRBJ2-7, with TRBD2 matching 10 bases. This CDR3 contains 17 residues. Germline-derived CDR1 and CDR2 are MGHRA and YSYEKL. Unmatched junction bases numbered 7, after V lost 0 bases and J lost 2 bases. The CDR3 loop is CASSQELAGYAPYEQYF. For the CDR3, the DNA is TGCGCCAGCAGCCAAGAACTAGCGGGGTACGCGCCCTACGAGCAGTACTTC.

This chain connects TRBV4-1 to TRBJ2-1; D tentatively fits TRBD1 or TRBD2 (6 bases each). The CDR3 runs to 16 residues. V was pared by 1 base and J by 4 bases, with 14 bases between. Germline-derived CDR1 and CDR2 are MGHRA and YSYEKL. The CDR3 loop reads CASSQVSWGAYNEQFF. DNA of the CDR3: TGCGCCAGCAGCCAAGTTTCGTGGGGGGCATACAATGAGCAGTTCTTC.

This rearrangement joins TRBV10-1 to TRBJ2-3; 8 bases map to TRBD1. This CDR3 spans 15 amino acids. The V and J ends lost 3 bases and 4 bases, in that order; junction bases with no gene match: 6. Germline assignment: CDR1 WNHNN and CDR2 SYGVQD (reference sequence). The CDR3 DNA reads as TGCGCCAGCAGTGACTGGGACAGGTATCCAGATACGCAGTATTTT. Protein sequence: CASSDWDRYPDTQYF.

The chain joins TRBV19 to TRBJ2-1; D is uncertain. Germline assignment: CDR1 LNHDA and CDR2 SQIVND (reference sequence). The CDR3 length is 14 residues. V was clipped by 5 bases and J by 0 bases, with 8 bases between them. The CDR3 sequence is CASSFWVSYNEQFF. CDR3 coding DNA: TGTGCCAGTAGTTTCTGGGTCTCCTACAATGAGCAGTTCTTC.